The present T cell receptor (beta chain) was sequenced within a study of blood T cell repertoires in COVID-19 (dated by TCRdb to about 2020). Regarding the research as a whole: Samples from collaborators originated in the United States, Italy and Spain and spanned both the acute and convalescent phases of COVID-19. The repertoires were released in a freely available public database meant as a resource for research on the immune response to SARS-CoV-2. The material from the prospective study consisted of cDNA or gDNA derived from T cells, B-cell-depleted T cells, or PBMCs. The samples were drawn from two sources: the first 160 participants of the ongoing ImmuneRACE study, and 950 to 1,500 subjects contributed by 6 global collaborators. Subjects who had been exposed to COVID-19, were actively infected with it, or had recovered from it provided the deeply sampled blood TCRbeta repertoires that made up the dataset. Where available, HLA class I and class II types were obtained from metadata supplied by the sample provider rather than from assay-based typing. Sample metadata almost always included a de-identified subject ID, COVID-19 status, age in years and sex.

What the work shows at the level of the full study, not this receptor alone: Clinical and demographic metadata were provided uncurated, with the amount varying by source and participant.

Whole blood was collected in K2EDTA tubes by collaborating institutions according to the institutions' own protocols. For TCRbeta analysis, collaborators shipped samples as frozen whole blood, isolated PBMCs, or DNA extracted from either of those sample types. This clone was seen only a few times. The clone's antigen remains unknown. No much larger clonotype is one base removed from it; base qualities were not supplied. TCRbeta CDR3 regions were amplified from genomic DNA by means of the immunoSEQ Assay, a bias-controlled multiplex PCR. The paper's processing steps were these. The number of nucleated cells in each sample was estimated by amplification of reference gene primers within the assay. Sequence reads were collapsed and filtered to measure the absolute abundance of every unique TCRbeta CDR3 rearrangement. For each sample, productive Simpson clonality was calculated as the square root of Simpson's diversity index over productive rearrangements. What TCRdb holds here is the immuneACCESS table cut down to in-frame rearrangements. Part of the clones is not present; checked against another copy, under half of the missing clones reflect an unresolved V gene, and the others are unexplained. V and J calls and clone size are those listed in that table; D and trimming were worked out from the DNA. The sample data list fewer than 110,000 clones, and approximately 90% of these were observed just once. The leading ten clones occupy around 16% of the sample.

From cysteine to phenylalanine, the CDR3 is 13 amino acids long. Of all the DNA, just the CDR3 is kept, 39 bases in frame from base 1. The germline V gene (reference sequence) sets CDR1 to SEHNR and CDR2 to FQNEAQ. The sample taken for sequencing was peripheral blood. The TCR was taken from a man in his fifties or sixties with acute or convalescent COVID-19. Here the chain combines TRBV7-9 and TRBJ2-5; a weak D assignment points to TRBD1 (6 bases agree). The nucleotides read TGTGCGGGGGCGTCAAGAATGCTAGAGACCCAGTACTTC. Its translation is CAGASRMLETQYF.